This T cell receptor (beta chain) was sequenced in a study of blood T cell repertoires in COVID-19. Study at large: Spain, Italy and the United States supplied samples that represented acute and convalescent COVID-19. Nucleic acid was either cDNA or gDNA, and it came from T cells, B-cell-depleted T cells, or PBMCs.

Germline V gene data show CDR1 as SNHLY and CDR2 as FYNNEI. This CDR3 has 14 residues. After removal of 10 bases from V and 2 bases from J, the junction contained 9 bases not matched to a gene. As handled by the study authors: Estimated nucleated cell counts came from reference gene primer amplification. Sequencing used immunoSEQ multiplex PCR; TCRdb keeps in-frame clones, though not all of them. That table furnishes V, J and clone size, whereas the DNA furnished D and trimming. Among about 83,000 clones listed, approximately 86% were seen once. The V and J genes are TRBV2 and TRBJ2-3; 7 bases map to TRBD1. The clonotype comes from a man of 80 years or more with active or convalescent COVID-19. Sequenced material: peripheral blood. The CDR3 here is CAIRNRGSTDTQYF. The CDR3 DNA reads TGTGCCATCCGGAACAGGGGCTCCACAGATACGCAGTATTTT. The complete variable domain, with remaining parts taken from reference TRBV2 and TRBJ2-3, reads EPEVTQTPSHQVTQMGQEVILRCVPISNHLYFYWYRQILGQKVEFLVSFYNNEISEKSEIFDDQFSVERPDGSNFTLKIRSTKLEDSAMYFCAIRNRGSTDTQYFGPGTRLTVL.